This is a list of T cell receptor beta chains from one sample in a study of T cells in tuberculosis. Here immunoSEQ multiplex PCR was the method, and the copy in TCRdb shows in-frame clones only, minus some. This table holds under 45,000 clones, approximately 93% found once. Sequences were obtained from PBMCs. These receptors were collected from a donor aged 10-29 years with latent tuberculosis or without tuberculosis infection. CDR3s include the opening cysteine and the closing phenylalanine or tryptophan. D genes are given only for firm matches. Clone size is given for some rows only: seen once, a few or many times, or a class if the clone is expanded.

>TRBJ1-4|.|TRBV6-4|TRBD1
TGTGCCAGCAGGCAAGACAGGGGAGAGGAGGAAAAACTGTTTTTT
CASRQDRGEEEKLFF
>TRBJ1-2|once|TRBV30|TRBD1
TGTGCCTGGAGTCAAACACAGGGGATTGGCTACACCTTC
CAWSQTQGIGYTF
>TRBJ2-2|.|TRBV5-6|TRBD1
TGTGCCAGCAGCATAGGACAGGTCTCGGGGGAGCTGTTTTTT
CASSIGQVSGELFF
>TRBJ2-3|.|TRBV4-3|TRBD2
TGCGCCAGCAGCCAAGATCCCCCCCCGGGGGGGGGCACAGATACGCAGTATTTT
CASSQDPPPGGGTDTQYF
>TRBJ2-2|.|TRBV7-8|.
TGTGCCAGCAGCTTAGTTTCCGCGAACACCGGGGAGCTGTTTTTT
CASSLVSANTGELFF
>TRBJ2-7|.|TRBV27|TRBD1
TGTGCCAGCAGTTTCGGGACAGGGGGTCACGAGCAGTACTTC
CASSFGTGGHEQYF
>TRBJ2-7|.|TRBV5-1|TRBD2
TGCGCCAGCAGCTTGGTGGCGGGGGGCCCTGACTACGAGCAGTACTTC
CASSLVAGGPDYEQYF
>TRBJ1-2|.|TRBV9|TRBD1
TGTGCCAGCAGCGTAGCCGGGACAGGGGGTTATGGCTACACCTTC
CASSVAGTGGYGYTF
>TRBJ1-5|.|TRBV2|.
TGTGCCAGCAGTGAATCCCAGGGTCAGCCCCAGCATTTT
CASSESQGQPQHF
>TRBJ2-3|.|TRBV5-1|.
TGCGCCAGCAGCCCCCGACACTGGGTGCGCACAGATACGCAGTATTTT
CASSPRHWVRTDTQYF
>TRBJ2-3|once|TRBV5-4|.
TGTGCCAGCAGCACCGGACACGTCACTAGCACAGATACGCAGTATTTT
CASSTGHVTSTDTQYF
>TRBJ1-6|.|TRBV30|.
TGTGCCTGGAGCTCCCTGGCAGGGCAGGGATCACCCCTCCACTTT
CAWSSLAGQGSPLHF
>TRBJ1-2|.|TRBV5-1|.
TGCGCCAGCAGCTTGGGGGGACAAAACTATGGCTACACCTTC
CASSLGGQNYGYTF
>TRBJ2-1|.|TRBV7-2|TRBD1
TGTGCCAGCAGCTTAGCGGGGACAGGGGTGGGCAATGAGCAGTTCTTC
CASSLAGTGVGNEQFF
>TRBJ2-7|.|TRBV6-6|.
TGTGCCAGCAGTTACCCGGGGAGCGAGCAGTACTTC
CASSYPGSEQYF
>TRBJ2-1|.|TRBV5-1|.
TGCGCCAGCAGCTTGTCGGGATTTGCCTCCTACAATGAGCAGTTCTTC
CASSLSGFASYNEQFF
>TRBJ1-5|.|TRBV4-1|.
TGCGCCAGCAGCCAAGGGTCGGTTCCCTTTGGTAGCAATCAGCCCCAGCATTTT
CASSQGSVPFGSNQPQHF
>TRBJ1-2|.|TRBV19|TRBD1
TGTGCCAGTAGTTTCCTGTCAGGGGACAGGGCGAGATATGGCTACACCTTC
CASSFLSGDRARYGYTF
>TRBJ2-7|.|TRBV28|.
TGTGCCAGCAGTTTTACGGGATTGGGCGAGCAGTACTTC
CASSFTGLGEQYF
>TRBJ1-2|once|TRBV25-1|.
TGTGCCAGCAGTCGGGAAGCCGGGGAGGCTAACTATGGCTACACCTTC
CASSREAGEANYGYTF
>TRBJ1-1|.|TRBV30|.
TGTGCCTGGAGTCTTGGCGACAGACACACTGAAGCTTTCTTT
CAWSLGDRHTEAFF
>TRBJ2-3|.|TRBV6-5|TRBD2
TGTGCCAGCAGTTACCCCACGGGGGGGCCATCCCCTACGCAGTATTTT
CASSYPTGGPSPTQYF
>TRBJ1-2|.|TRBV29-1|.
TGCAGCGTTGGAAACAGGGCTGGCTACACCTTC
CSVGNRAGYTF
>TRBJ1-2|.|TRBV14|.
TGTGCCAGCAGCCAAGTACGACAGCAATGGGCGTATGGCTACACCTTC
CASSQVRQQWAYGYTF
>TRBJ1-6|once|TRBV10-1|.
TGCGCCAGCAGCCAATCCCGGGTGAGCTCCTATAATTCACCCCTCCACTTT
CASSQSRVSSYNSPLHF
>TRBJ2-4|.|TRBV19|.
TGTGCCAGTAGCCCGTTCTTAGTGAGGGCCAAAAACATTCAGTACTTC
CASSPFLVRAKNIQYF
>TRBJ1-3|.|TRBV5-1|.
TGCGCCAGCAGCTTGACATCTTTGGGAAACACCATATATTTT
CASSLTSLGNTIYF
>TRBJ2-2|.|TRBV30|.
TGTGCCTGGAGTCCTTGGAGGGGAGCTCGAGACACCGGGGAGCTGTTTTTT
CAWSPWRGARDTGELFF
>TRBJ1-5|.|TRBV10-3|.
TGTGCCATCAGTGGAGAGGGTTTAGTAAATCAGCCCCAGCATTTT
CAISGEGLVNQPQHF
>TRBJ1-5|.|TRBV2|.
TGTGCCAGCGGGGCAGGGTCAAATAGCAATCAGCCCCAGCATTTT
CASGAGSNSNQPQHF
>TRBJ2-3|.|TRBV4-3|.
TGCGCCAGCAGCCAAGATCTGGCCCGGGGGGCCTTGGTGGATACGCAGTATTTT
CASSQDLARGALVDTQYF
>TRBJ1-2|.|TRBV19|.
TGTGCCAGTAGTACCCTGGACAGCGGCCTATTTAACTATGGCTACACCTTC
CASSTLDSGLFNYGYTF
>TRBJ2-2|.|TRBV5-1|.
TGCGCCAGCAGCCTGGACTCCGGGGAGCTGTTTTTT
CASSLDSGELFF
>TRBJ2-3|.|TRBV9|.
TGTGCCAGCAGCGTACGGGGGGCCCCTAGCACAGATACGCAGTATTTT
CASSVRGAPSTDTQYF
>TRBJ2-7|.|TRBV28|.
TGTGCCAGCGGAACAGGCCCTACGGACGAGCAGTACTTC
CASGTGPTDEQYF
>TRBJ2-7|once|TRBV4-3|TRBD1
TGCGCCAGCAGCCAAGATTATCCCCCGACAGGGGGAGTCTACGAGCAGTACTTC
CASSQDYPPTGGVYEQYF
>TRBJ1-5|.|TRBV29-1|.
TGCAGCGTTCAGAGCTACAGAGATCAGCCCCAGCATTTT
CSVQSYRDQPQHF
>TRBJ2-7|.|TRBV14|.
TGTGCCAGCAGAAGGGGTGGAACCTCCTACGAGCAGTACTTC
CASRRGGTSYEQYF
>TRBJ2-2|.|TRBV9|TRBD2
TGTGCCAGCAGCCCCGGGACTAGCACCGGGGAGCTGTTTTTT
CASSPGTSTGELFF
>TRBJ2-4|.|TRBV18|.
TGTGCCAGCTCACCACCCCAGAGGAGATACATTCAGTACTTC
CASSPPQRRYIQYF
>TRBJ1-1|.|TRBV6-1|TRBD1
TGTGCCAGCAGTGAAGTCCTGACAGGGGGGAACACTGAAGCTTTCTTT
CASSEVLTGGNTEAFF
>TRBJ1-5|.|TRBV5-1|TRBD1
TGCGCCAGCAGCTTGGGAGACAGGGGTCAGCCCCAGCATTTT
CASSLGDRGQPQHF